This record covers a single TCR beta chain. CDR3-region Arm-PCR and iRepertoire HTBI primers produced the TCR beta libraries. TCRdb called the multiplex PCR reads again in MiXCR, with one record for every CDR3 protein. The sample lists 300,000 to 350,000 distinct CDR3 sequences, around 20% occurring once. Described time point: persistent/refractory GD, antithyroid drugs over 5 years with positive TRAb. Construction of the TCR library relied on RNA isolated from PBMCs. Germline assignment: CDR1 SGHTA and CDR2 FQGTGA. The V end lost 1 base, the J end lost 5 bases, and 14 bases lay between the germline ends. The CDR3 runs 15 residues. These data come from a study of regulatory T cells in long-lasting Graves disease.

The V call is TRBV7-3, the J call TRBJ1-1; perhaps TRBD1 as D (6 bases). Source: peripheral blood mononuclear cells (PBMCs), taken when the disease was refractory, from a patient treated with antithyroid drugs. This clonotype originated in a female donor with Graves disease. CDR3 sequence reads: CASSLMAARGTEAFF. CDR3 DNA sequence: TGTGCCAGCAGCTTAATGGCAGCGAGGGGGACTGAAGCTTTCTTT.